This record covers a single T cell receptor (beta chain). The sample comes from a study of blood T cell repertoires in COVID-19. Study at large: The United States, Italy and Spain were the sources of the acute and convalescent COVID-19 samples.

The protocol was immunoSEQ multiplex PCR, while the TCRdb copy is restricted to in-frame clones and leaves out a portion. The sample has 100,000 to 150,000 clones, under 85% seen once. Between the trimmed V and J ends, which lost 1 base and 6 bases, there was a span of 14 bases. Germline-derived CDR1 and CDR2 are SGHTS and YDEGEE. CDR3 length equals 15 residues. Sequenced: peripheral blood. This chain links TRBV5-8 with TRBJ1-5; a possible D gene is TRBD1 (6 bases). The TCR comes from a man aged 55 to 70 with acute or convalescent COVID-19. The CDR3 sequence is CASSLLQGLSQPQHF. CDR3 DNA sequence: TGTGCCAGCAGCTTGTTGCAGGGGCTAAGTCAGCCCCAGCATTTT. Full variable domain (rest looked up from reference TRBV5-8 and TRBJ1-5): EAGVTQSPTHLIKTRGQQATLRCSPISGHTSVYWYQQALGLGLQFLLWYDEGEERNRGNFPPRFSGRQFPNYSSELNVNALELEDSALYLCASSLLQGLSQPQHFGDGTRLSIL.